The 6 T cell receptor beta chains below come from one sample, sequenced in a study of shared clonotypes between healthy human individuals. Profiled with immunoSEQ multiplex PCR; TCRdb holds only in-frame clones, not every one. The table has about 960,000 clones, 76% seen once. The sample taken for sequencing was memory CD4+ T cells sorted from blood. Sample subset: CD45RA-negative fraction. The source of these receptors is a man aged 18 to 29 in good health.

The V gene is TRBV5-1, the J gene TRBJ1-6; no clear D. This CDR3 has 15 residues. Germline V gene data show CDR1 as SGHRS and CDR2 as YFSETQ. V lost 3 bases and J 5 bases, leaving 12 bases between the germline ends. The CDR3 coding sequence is TGCGCCAGCAGCTCGAGCCTCTGGGATAATTCACCCCTCCACTTT. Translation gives CASSSSLWDNSPLHF.

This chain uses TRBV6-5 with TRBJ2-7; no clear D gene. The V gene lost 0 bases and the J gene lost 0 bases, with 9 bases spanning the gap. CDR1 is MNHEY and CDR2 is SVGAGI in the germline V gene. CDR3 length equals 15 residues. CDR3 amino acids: CASSYSARLSYEQYF. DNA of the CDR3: TGTGCCAGCAGTTACTCGGCCCGTCTCTCCTACGAGCAGTACTTC.

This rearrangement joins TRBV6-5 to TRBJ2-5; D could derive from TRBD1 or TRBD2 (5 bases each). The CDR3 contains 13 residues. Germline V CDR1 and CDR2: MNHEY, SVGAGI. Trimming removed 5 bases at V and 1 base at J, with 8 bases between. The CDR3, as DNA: TGTGCCAGCAGTGGGGGTACCCAAGAGACCCAGTACTTC. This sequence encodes CASSGGTQETQYF.

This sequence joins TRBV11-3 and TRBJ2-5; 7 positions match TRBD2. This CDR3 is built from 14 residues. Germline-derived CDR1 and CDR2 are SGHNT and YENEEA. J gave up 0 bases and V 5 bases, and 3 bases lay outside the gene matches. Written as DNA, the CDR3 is TGTGCCAGCAGCCCCGGGGGGTACCAAGAGACCCAGTACTTC. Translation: CASSPGGYQETQYF.

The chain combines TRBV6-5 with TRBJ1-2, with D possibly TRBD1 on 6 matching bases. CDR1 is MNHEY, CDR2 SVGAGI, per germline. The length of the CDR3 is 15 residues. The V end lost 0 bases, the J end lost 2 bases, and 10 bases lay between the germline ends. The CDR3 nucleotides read TGTGCCAGCAGTTACTCCCAGGGGTGGAACTATGGCTACACCTTC. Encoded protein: CASSYSQGWNYGYTF.

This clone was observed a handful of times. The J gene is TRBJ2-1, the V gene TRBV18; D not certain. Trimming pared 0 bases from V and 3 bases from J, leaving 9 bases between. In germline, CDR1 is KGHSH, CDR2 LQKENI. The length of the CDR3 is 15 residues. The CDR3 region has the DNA TGTGCCAGCTCACCACCACAAGGGCTCTACAATGAGCAGTTCTTC. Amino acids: CASSPPQGLYNEQFF.